These 22 T cell receptor beta chains originate from one sample sequenced in a study of monozygotic twins with inflammatory bowel disease. TCRdb reprocessed the 5' RACE reads, keeping one entry per CDR3 protein, no DNA. In all, the sample yields over 100,000 distinct CDR3 sequences. The sample consisted of blood. These receptors all come from a human donor with ulcerative colitis or Crohn's disease, or a healthy co-twin of an affected twin (not recorded which).

V and J are TRBV7-2 and TRBJ1-5. Germline V lookup: CDR1 SGHTA, CDR2 FQGNSA. The CDR3 runs to 15 residues. This chain's CDR3 is CASSLGRQSLGPQHF.

The rearrangement links TRBV4-3 to TRBJ2-4. Germline loops: CDR1 LGHNA, CDR2 YSLEER. There are 16 residues in the CDR3. The CDR3 protein is CASSQFLKSAKNIQYF.

CDR3 sequence reads: CASSLPGFNEKLFF. This chain uses TRBV5-5 with TRBJ1-4. Per germline, CDR1 SGHKS and CDR2 YYEKEE (reference sequence). This CDR3 is built from 14 residues.

J is TRBJ2-1 and V is TRBV5-1; TCRdb designates TRBD2, a call that cannot be tested without DNA. The V gene's germline CDR1 is SGHRS and CDR2 YFSETQ. The CDR3 has 15 amino acids. The CDR3 loop reads CASSLALAGENEQFF.

The V gene is TRBV20-1, the J gene TRBJ1-6; without DNA, the TCRdb call of TRBD1 cannot be checked. This CDR3 has 14 amino acids. The germline gives CDR1 DFQATT, CDR2 SNEGSKA (reference sequence). This CDR3 is CSASRDTDRSPLHF.

The chain links TRBV11-2 to TRBJ2-3. Germline CDR1 SGHAT, CDR2 FQNNGV. The CDR3 sequence is 14 residues long. CDR3 sequence reads: CASSFTSNTDTQYF.

The chain links TRBV5-1 to TRBJ2-1; the TRBD1 assignment by TCRdb is unverifiable without DNA. The CDR3 extends over 15 amino acids. The germline CDR1 and CDR2 sequences are SGHRS and YFSETQ. CDR3 protein: CASSPYRQGSNEQFF.

This chain joins TRBV7-9 and TRBJ2-4. The CDR3 covers 17 residues. Germline assignment: CDR1 SEHNR and CDR2 FQNEAQ (reference sequence). The CDR3 is CASSLEGGTLAKNIQYF.

The chain recombines TRBV29-1 with TRBJ2-2; absent DNA, TCRdb's TRBD1 call cannot be checked. CDR1 and CDR2 (germline): SQVTM, ANQGSEA. The CDR3 is made up of 14 amino acids. The CDR3 reads CSVNPDTNTGELFF.

This sequence joins TRBV24-1 and TRBJ1-2; TCRdb calls TRBD1, which cannot be checked without DNA. CDR3 length equals 17 residues. Germline-derived CDR1 and CDR2 are KGHDR and SFDVKD. The CDR3 sequence is CATSDEGGQGFGVGYTF.

This chain joins TRBV10-3 and TRBJ2-2; the TCRdb D gene call, TRBD1, has no DNA to confirm it. The CDR3 sequence is 16 residues long. CDR1 and CDR2 from the germline V gene are ENHRY and SYGVKD. The CDR3 is CAISSGTGGNTGELFF.

The chain joins TRBV18 to TRBJ2-1; without DNA, the TCRdb call of TRBD2 cannot be checked. Germline V gives CDR1 KGHSH, CDR2 LQKENI. This CDR3 has 16 amino acids. CDR3 in amino acids: CASSPPGGGPENEQFF.

The chain couples TRBV18 to TRBJ1-5; TCRdb calls TRBD1, which cannot be checked without DNA. The CDR3 runs to 15 residues. Germline loops: CDR1 KGHSH, CDR2 LQKENI. Here the CDR3 reads CASSPQAGGMEPQHF.

The gene calls are TRBV4-2 and TRBJ2-3; TCRdb's D call of TRBD1 is untestable without DNA. Germline CDR1 LGHNA, CDR2 YNFKEQ. CDR3 length: 17 amino acids. The CDR3 sequence: CASSQDWGTGLWDTQYF.

The chain links TRBV7-6 to TRBJ2-2; TCRdb proposes TRBD2, but this gene call is untestable without DNA. From germline, CDR1 is SGHVS and CDR2 FNYEAQ. This CDR3 region has 12 residues. Here the CDR3 reads CASSPPGGELFF.

CDR3: CASSLSGPGERRLGLIEQYF. This rearrangement joins TRBV27 to TRBJ2-7; the D call from TCRdb, TRBD2, cannot be confirmed without DNA. Germline V CDR1 and CDR2: MNHEY, SMNVEV (reference sequence). This CDR3 is built from 20 residues.

The chain links TRBV15 to TRBJ2-7; TCRdb designates TRBD1, a call that cannot be tested without DNA. Germline CDR1 reads LNHNV; CDR2 reads YYDKDF (reference sequence). The CDR3 runs to 16 residues. This chain's CDR3 is CATSRDLPTAGDEQYF. Complete variable domain (other parts from reference TRBV15 and TRBJ2-7): DAMVIQNPRYQVTQFGKPVTLSCSQTLNHNVMYWYQQKSSQAPKLLFHYYDKDFNNEADTPDNFQSRRPNTSFCFLDIRSPGLGDTAMYLCATSRDLPTAGDEQYFGPGTRLTVT.

V and J are TRBV29-1 and TRBJ2-2; TCRdb selects TRBD2, and the lack of DNA leaves this call unchecked. This CDR3 has 17 residues. The germline CDR1 and CDR2 sequences are SQVTM and ANQGSEA. The CDR3 loop reads CSVEDGSGRALAGELFF.

This chain connects TRBV5-4 to TRBJ2-2; TCRdb selects TRBD2, and the lack of DNA leaves this call unchecked. CDR1 and CDR2 (germline): SGHNT, YYREEE (reference sequence). This CDR3 spans 19 amino acids. This CDR3 reads CASSFPGLAGGLATGELFF.

The rearrangement uses TRBV29-1 and TRBJ2-1; TCRdb designates TRBD2, a call that cannot be tested without DNA. Germline loops: CDR1 SQVTM, CDR2 ANQGSEA. This CDR3 contains 13 residues. The CDR3 spells CSAPRAGDNEQFF.

The gene calls are TRBV3-1 and TRBJ2-1. The CDR3 covers 13 residues. CDR1 is LGHDT and CDR2 is YNNKEL in the germline V gene (reference sequence). CDR3 amino acids: CASTLNPKNEQFF.

V is TRBV20-1 and J is TRBJ2-1; TCRdb's D gene call, TRBD1, goes unchecked for lack of DNA. Germline V gene lookup returns CDR1 DFQATT and CDR2 SNEGSKA (reference sequence). The CDR3 has 15 residues. The CDR3 here is CSARGTGGPYNEQFF.